Presented here are 18 T cell receptor beta chains from one specimen sequenced in a study of CD8+ T cells in alopecia areata. Regarding treatment: oral pan-JAK inhibitor, 5-10 mg twice daily. Following extraction, RNA underwent reverse transcription to cDNA, which served as the sequencing template. The assay was immunoSEQ multiplex PCR, and TCRdb's table has in-frame clones only and misses some. The repertoire holds 150,000 to 200,000 clones, with 58% as singletons. Sequenced material: CD4+ T cells sorted from blood, taken between weeks 55 and 65, from a patient treated with tofacitinib. These receptors originate from a human donor with alopecia areata.

The chain recombines TRBV29-1 with TRBJ2-5, with D tentatively TRBD2 (5 bases). The V end lost 7 bases, the J end lost 3 bases, and 12 bases lay between the germline ends. The germline gives CDR1 SQVTM, CDR2 ANQGSEA. CDR3 length: 12 residues. CDR3 nucleotide sequence: TGCAGCGCAACTGACGGGAAAGAGACCCAGTACTTC. Translating it yields CSATDGKETQYF.

The chain has TRBV30 and TRBJ2-7, with TRBD1 as a possible D gene (5 bases). Trimming cost V 0 bases and J 5 bases, with 17 bases left between them. This CDR3 contains 15 residues. Germline CDR1 and CDR2: GTSNPN and SVGIG (reference sequence). The CDR3 is CAWSVLPQGSHEQYF. In nucleotides, the CDR3 is TGTGCCTGGAGTGTACTTCCTCAGGGTTCCCACGAGCAGTACTTC.

This clone was recorded a few times. V and J are TRBV29-1 and TRBJ1-1; D is unresolved. The CDR3 runs to 10 residues. V was clipped by 7 bases and J by 4 bases, with 7 bases between them. Germline V CDR1 and CDR2: SQVTM, ANQGSEA. The CDR3 loop is CSGEFTEAFF. The CDR3 bases are TGCAGCGGAGAATTCACTGAAGCTTTCTTT.

This clone was observed a few times. The chain carries TRBV30 and TRBJ2-7; 7 bases fit TRBD2. This CDR3 is 11 amino acids long. Germline loops: CDR1 GTSNPN, CDR2 SVGIG (reference sequence). The trim removed 2 bases at V and 6 bases at J, leaving 1 base unmatched. The CDR3 DNA is TGTGCCTGGAGTAGGGAGGGCGAGCAGTACTTC. Translating it yields CAWSREGEQYF.

This chain joins TRBV13 and TRBJ1-5; D is perhaps TRBD1 (5 bases). V was trimmed by 6 bases and J by 3 bases, leaving 15 bases between them. CDR3 length equals 15 residues. Germline V gene sequence: CDR1 PRHDT, CDR2 FYEKMQ (reference sequence). This CDR3 reads CASSEVRQFNQPQHF. The CDR3 DNA is TGTGCCAGCAGTGAAGTTAGACAGTTCAATCAGCCCCAGCATTTT.

This clone was seen more than once but under ten times. The chain has TRBV5-1 and TRBJ1-6; D unresolved. Trimming shortened V by 3 bases and J by 5 bases, and 9 bases separated the two germline ends. Germline-derived CDR1 and CDR2 are SGHRS and YFSETQ. The CDR3 loop spans 14 amino acids. DNA for the CDR3: TGCGCCAGCAGCTCTGCGGCCGATAATTCACCCCTCCACTTT. Translated: CASSSAADNSPLHF. Drawing the rest from reference TRBV5-1 and TRBJ1-6, the complete variable domain is KAGVTQTPRYLIKTRGQQVTLSCSPISGHRSVSWYQQTPGQGLQFLFEYFSETQRNKGNFPGRFSGRQFSNSRSEMNVSTLELGDSALYLCASSSAADNSPLHFGNGTRLTVT.

V gene TRBV29-1 combines with J gene TRBJ1-1; D unresolved. Trimming cost V 6 bases and J 0 bases, with 11 bases left between them. Per the germline V gene, CDR1 is SQVTM and CDR2 is ANQGSEA. The CDR3 is made up of 13 amino acids. The CDR3 DNA is TGCAGCGTGTCGCGAAAACTGAACACTGAAGCTTTCTTT. Protein sequence: CSVSRKLNTEAFF.

This clone showed up just a few times. The chain employs TRBV4-1 and TRBJ1-6; D remains ambiguous. With 4 bases removed from V and 7 bases from J, the gap between germline ends came to 8 bases. The CDR3 length is 13 residues. Germline loops: CDR1 MGHRA, CDR2 YSYEKL. CDR3: CASSRQGNSPLHF. The CDR3 DNA reads TGCGCCAGCAGCCGACAAGGGAATTCACCCCTCCACTTT.

There are a few counts of this clone. The chain recombines TRBV5-1 with TRBJ2-6; unclear D gene. V gave up 0 bases and J gave up 1 base, with 5 bases separating them. CDR3 length: 15 amino acids. Germline lookup yields CDR1 SGHRS and CDR2 YFSETQ. The DNA of the CDR3 is TGCGCCAGCAGCTTGGAAGCATCTGGGGCCAACGTCCTGACTTTC. As protein: CASSLEASGANVLTF.

The chain uses TRBV30 and TRBJ2-7; D assignment may be TRBD1 or TRBD2 (5 bases each). CDR1 GTSNPN and CDR2 SVGIG come from the germline V gene (reference sequence). This CDR3 region has 12 residues. Trimming removed 8 bases from V and 8 bases from J, with 19 bases in between. The CDR3 loop is CAGTGSREQQYF. Written as DNA, the CDR3 is TGTGCCGGGACGGGCTCCAGGGAGCAGCAGTACTTC.

The chain is built from TRBV2 and TRBJ1-2, with 8 nucleotides matching TRBD1. Per the germline V gene, CDR1 is SNHLY and CDR2 is FYNNEI. Losses at the gene ends were 5 bases for V and 6 bases for J; bases not matched to a gene: 8. The CDR3 is made up of 14 amino acids. The CDR3, as DNA: TGTGCCAGCAGTCTTACAGGGGGTGAGGATGGCTACACCTTC. This translates into CASSLTGGEDGYTF.

This clone was recorded a few times. The J gene is TRBJ1-5, the V gene TRBV7-2; 10 nucleotides align to TRBD1. Trimming at V came to 5 bases and at J to 6 bases, leaving 7 bases not matched to a gene. Germline CDR1 SGHTA, CDR2 FQGNSA. The CDR3 totals 15 residues. In DNA form, the CDR3 reads TGTGCCAGCAGCGAGCGACAGGGGGCGGCTCAGCCCCAGCATTTT. It is translated as CASSERQGAAQPQHF.

The V gene is TRBV5-4, the J gene TRBJ2-7; a weak D match, TRBD2 (5 bases). CDR1 SGHNT and CDR2 YYREEE come from the germline V gene (reference sequence). The V end lost 1 base, the J end lost 0 bases, and 8 bases lay between the germline ends. The CDR3 has 14 amino acids. Written as DNA, the CDR3 is TGTGCCAGCAGCTTGCCCGGGGACTCCTACGAGCAGTACTTC. This gives the protein CASSLPGDSYEQYF.

This clone has only a few counts. CDR3 in amino acids: CASRPANQPQHF. DNA for the CDR3: TGTGCCAGCAGGCCCGCCAATCAGCCCCAGCATTTT. The chain joins TRBV6-6 to TRBJ1-5; D unclear. Trimming cost V 6 bases and J 3 bases, with 6 bases left between them. This CDR3 has 12 amino acids. CDR1 MNHNY and CDR2 SVGAGI come from the germline V gene (reference sequence).

The chain is built from TRBV5-6 and TRBJ2-1, with a tentative D call TRBD2 (7 bases). CDR1 is SGHDT and CDR2 is YYEEEE in the germline V gene. CDR3 length equals 12 residues. V lost 5 bases to trimming and J lost 9 bases, with 12 bases between them. The CDR3 sequence is CASRFGGPEQFF. CDR3 DNA sequence: TGTGCCAGCAGGTTCGGGGGGCCTGAGCAGTTCTTC.

The chain couples TRBV29-1 to TRBJ2-5, with D perhaps matching TRBD1 (6 bases). This CDR3 is 12 amino acids long. Germline loops: CDR1 SQVTM, CDR2 ANQGSEA. V was cut by 4 bases and J by 5 bases, with 11 bases left in between. In nucleotides, the CDR3 is TGCAGCGTTGGACAGGATCGGGAGACCCAGTACTTC. As protein: CSVGQDRETQYF.

The rearrangement uses TRBV7-9 and TRBJ1-6; D is ambiguous. The CDR3 consists of 12 residues. Per germline, CDR1 SEHNR and CDR2 FQNEAQ (reference sequence). V lost 2 bases to trimming and J lost 10 bases, with 6 bases between them. The CDR3 reads CASSLTESPLHF. In nucleotides, the CDR3 is TGTGCCAGCAGCTTAACGGAGTCACCCCTCCACTTT.

This chain connects TRBV18 to TRBJ1-2; D might be TRBD1 (6 bases). Trimming took off 6 bases at V and 2 bases at J, with 22 bases between the two ends. Germline V lookup: CDR1 KGHSH, CDR2 LQKENI. The CDR3 contains 17 residues. The CDR3 here is CASSPPKRGQLNYGYTF. CDR3 in DNA: TGTGCCAGCTCTCCCCCAAAGCGAGGACAGTTGAACTATGGCTACACCTTC.